The present entry profiles one TCR beta chain with its context. This record comes from a study of shared clonotypes between healthy human individuals. There are 17 residues in the CDR3. The V gene's germline CDR1 is MDHEN and CDR2 SYDVKM. Trimming took off 5 bases at V and 4 bases at J, with 20 bases between the two ends. In the study's own analysis: ImmunoSEQ yielded junction-only sequences lacking quality scores, so filtering differed. The protocol was immunoSEQ multiplex PCR, while the TCRdb copy is restricted to in-frame clones and leaves out a portion. D and trimming were read from the DNA, whereas the V and J calls and clone size are those reported in that table. In the table there are 450,000 or so clones, over 60% of which are singletons.

The TCR sequence derives from a woman aged 40 to 49 in good health. Some clones in this sample may be carry-over from other donors' samples. Sequenced sample: PBMCs. This sequence joins TRBV28 and TRBJ2-2; D tentatively fits TRBD1 or TRBD2 (5 bases each). The CDR3 nucleotides read TGTGCCAGCAGTCCCTCCCCGGGGCAGCAGGGCACCGGGGAGCTGTTTTTT. This codes for CASSPSPGQQGTGELFF.